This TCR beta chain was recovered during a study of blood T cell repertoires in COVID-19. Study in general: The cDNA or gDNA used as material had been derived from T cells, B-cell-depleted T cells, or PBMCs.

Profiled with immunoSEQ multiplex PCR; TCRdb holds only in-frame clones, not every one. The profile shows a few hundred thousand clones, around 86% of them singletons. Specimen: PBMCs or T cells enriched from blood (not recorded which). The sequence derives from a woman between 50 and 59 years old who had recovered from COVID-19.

The CDR3, as DNA: TGTGCCAGCAGCCAAGTGAGCGGGGGGGCCATGGCCTACGAGCAGTACTTC. It codes for CASSQVSGGAMAYEQYF. The chain has TRBV3-1 (or the pseudogene TRBV3-2) and TRBJ2-7; 10 bases match TRBD2. V lost 1 base and J lost 2; bases outside the gene matches: 8. This CDR3 spans 17 amino acids. Germline V gene lookup returns CDR1 LGHDT and CDR2 YNNKEL (reference sequence).